This TCR beta chain derives from a study of post-analysis software for immune sequencing data (dated by TCRdb to between 2015 and 2017). Regarding the research as a whole: Recorded disease courses included relapsing-remitting, secondary progressive and progressive-relapsing multiple sclerosis, with some patients lacking subtype annotation. The patient repertoires were compared against approximately twelve previously published healthy control repertoires obtained from donors aged roughly 6 to 25 years. A subset of samples was prepared in parallel using single-end sample barcoding, then pooled and co-amplified after Illumina adapter ligation. Paper-wide results and their limitations: Strong co-clustering of samples prepared in the same batch was shown by direct clustering with F measure, prompting a batch-effect correction. The control group was slightly older than the multiple sclerosis patient group. About five TRBV segments, including TRBV5-6, TRBV5-1 and TRBV20-1, were significantly more frequent in patients than controls. Multiple sclerosis patients had significantly lower normalized Chao1 diversity than controls, a result that suggests substantial peripheral T-cell clonal expansion.

The CDR3 sequence holds 12 residues, the cysteine and phenylalanine included. Only the CDR3 DNA stays, 36 bases, in frame from base 1. For CDR1 and CDR2, the germline V gene (reference sequence) lists WNHNN and SYGVQD. V loses 6 bases, J loses 2 bases, and the germline ends lie 8 bases apart. To demonstrate the VDJtools post-analysis software, the study profiled TCR beta repertoires from the peripheral blood of approximately twelve young patients with multiple sclerosis. The multiple sclerosis patients were children and adolescents ranging in age from roughly 6 to 16 years. Libraries were prepared through PCR. Data came from an Illumina HiSeq 2500. To reduce PCR and sequencing biases, unique molecular identifiers were built into the TCR beta cDNA libraries. Every 1 to 10 million input T cells yielded approximately 500,000 cDNA molecules, meaning each molecule approximated one T cell. The same protocol used for the earlier healthy control dataset was applied to prepare and sequence the patient libraries. Samples belonging to the same batch were prepared together, multiplexed and sequenced on a shared HiSeq lane. In the source study's methods: MIGEC handled the raw barcoded reads, throwing out single-read molecular identifier groups before consensus assembly and CDR3 extraction. Clonotype tables were post-analysed with VDJtools, and diversity was normalized by down-sampling all datasets to the smallest sample size. Repertoire overlap clustering matched CDR3 amino acid but not nucleotide sequences to correct batch-related cross-sample contamination. TCRdb passed the public sequencing reads through fastp at Q25 and MiXCR, retaining productive beta sequences. Identical CDR3 protein sequences are pooled into one entry, listed with their most common genes and DNA. The V and J calls come from TCRdb's annotation, not from the publication. For this sample the table gives some 240,000 distinct CDR3 sequences, of which about 40% were detected only once. In total, the top ten clones hold 4.5% to 5.5% of the sample.

In this sample, this clonotype turned up many times. No cognate antigen has been identified for it. No per-base quality is available; no much larger clone lies one base away. The rearranged chain carries TRBV10-1 and TRBJ2-7; the D element might be TRBD1 or TRBD2, as each aligns at 5 bases. This clonotype was sampled from a girl aged 10-17 years with multiple sclerosis. The sample consisted of blood. The sequenced DNA: TGCGCCAGCAGAGAGGGGACCTACGAGCAGTACTTC. The resulting protein is CASREGTYEQYF.